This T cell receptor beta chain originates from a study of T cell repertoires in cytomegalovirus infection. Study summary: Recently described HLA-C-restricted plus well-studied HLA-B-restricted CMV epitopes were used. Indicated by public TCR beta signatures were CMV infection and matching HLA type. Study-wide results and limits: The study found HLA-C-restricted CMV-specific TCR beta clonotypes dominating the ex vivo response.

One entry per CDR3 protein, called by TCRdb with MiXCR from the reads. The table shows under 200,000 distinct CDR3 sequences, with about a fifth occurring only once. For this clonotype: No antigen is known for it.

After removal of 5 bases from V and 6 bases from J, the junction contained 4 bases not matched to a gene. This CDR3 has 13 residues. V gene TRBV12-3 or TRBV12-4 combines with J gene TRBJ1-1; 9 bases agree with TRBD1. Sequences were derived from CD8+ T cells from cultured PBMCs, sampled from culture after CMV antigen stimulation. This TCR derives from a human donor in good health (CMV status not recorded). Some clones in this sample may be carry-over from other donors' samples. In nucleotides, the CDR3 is TGTGCCAGCAGTATCACAGGGGGCGCTGAAGCTTTCTTT. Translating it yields CASSITGGAEAFF.